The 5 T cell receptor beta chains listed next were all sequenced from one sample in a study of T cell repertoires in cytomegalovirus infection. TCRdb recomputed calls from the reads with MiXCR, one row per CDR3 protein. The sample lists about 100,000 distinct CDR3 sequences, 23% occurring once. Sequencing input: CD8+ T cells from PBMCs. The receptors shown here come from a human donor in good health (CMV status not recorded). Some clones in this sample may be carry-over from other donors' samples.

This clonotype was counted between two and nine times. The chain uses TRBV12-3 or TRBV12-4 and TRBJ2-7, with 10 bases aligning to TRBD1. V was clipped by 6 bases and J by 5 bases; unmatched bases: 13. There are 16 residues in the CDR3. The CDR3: CASRQTGTGALDEQYF. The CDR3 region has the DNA TGTGCCAGCAGACAAACCGGGACAGGGGCTCTCGACGAGCAGTACTTC.

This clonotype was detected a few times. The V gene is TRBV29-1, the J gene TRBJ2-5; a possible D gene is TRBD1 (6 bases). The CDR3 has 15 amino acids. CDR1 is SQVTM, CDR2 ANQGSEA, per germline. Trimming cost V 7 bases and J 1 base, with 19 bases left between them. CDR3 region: CSAAPGTSAQETQYF. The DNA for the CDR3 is TGCAGCGCTGCACCCGGGACATCGGCCCAAGAGACCCAGTACTTC.

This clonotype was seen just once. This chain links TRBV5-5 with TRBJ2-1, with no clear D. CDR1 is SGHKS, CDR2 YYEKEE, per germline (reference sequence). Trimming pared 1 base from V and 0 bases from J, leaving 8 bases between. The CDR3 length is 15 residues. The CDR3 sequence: CASSLFRVSYNEQFF. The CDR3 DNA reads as TGTGCCAGCAGCTTGTTTAGAGTCTCCTACAATGAGCAGTTCTTC. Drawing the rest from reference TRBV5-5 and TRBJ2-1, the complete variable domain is DAGVTQSPTHLIKTRGQQVTLRCSPISGHKSVSWYQQVLGQGPQFIFQYYEKEERGRGNFPDRFSARQFPNYSSELNVNALLLGDSALYLCASSLFRVSYNEQFFGPGTRLTVL.

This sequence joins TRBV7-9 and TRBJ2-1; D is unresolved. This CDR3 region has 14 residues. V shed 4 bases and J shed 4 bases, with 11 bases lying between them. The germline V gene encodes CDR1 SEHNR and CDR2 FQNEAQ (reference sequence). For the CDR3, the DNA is TGTGCCAGCAGCTCGACCTCCCTATACAATGAGCAGTTCTTC. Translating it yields CASSSTSLYNEQFF.

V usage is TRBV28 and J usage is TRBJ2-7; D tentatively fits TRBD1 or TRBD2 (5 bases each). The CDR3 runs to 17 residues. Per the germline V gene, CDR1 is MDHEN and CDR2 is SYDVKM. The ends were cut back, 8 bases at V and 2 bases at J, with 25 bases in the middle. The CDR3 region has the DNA TGTGCCAGCGCGGGCCGCTCCAGGGACGTTCGCGCCTACGAGCAGTACTTC. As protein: CASAGRSRDVRAYEQYF.